This T cell receptor (beta chain) was found in a study of blood T cell repertoires in COVID-19. The wider study: There were acute and convalescent COVID-19 samples, and they came from the United States, Italy and Spain.

J lost 4 bases, V lost 1 base, and 3 bases had no gene match. Germline V gene lookup returns CDR1 LNHDA and CDR2 SQIVND (reference sequence). The CDR3 totals 15 residues. Seattle researchers signed up patients amid active infection and tracked them longitudinally. As originally analysed: It was from reference gene primer amplification that nucleated cell counts were estimated. The method was immunoSEQ multiplex PCR; TCRdb's version includes in-frame clones alone and lacks a portion of them. Clonal size and the V and J genes are those of that table, whereas D and trimming came from the DNA. Of fewer than 300,000 clones in the sample, roughly 92% are singletons; the top ten hold around 2%.

The chain is built from TRBV19 and TRBJ2-7; TRBD1 aligns across 11 bases. The source of this sequence is a woman in her twenties or thirties with COVID-19, enrolled during active disease. The sequencing sample was made of peripheral blood. CDR3 nucleotides: TGTGCCAGTAGTATAGCCGGACAGGGGGCATACGAGCAGTACTTC. This codes for CASSIAGQGAYEQYF.